The T cell receptor (beta chain) under discussion was sequenced for a study of blood T cell repertoires in COVID-19. Study context: The analysed material was cDNA or gDNA that came from T cells, B-cell-depleted T cells, or PBMCs.

Germline V gene sequence: CDR1 MGHRA, CDR2 YSYEKL. The CDR3 sequence is 17 residues long. J gave up 5 bases and V 5 bases, and 9 bases lay outside the gene matches. Generated by immunoSEQ multiplex PCR, the TCRdb table keeps only in-frame clones and is missing some. The sample has about 360,000 clones, roughly 86% seen once. The chain couples TRBV4-1 to TRBJ2-5, with TRBD2 matching 15 bases. The sequence came from a middle-aged man in a cohort exposed to, infected with or recovered from COVID-19 (not recorded which). Sequences were obtained from PBMCs or T cells enriched from blood (not recorded which). The CDR3 DNA reads TGCGCCAGCAGCATACGGACTAGCGGGAGGGCAGGGGAGACCCAGTACTTC. Its translation is CASSIRTSGRAGETQYF.